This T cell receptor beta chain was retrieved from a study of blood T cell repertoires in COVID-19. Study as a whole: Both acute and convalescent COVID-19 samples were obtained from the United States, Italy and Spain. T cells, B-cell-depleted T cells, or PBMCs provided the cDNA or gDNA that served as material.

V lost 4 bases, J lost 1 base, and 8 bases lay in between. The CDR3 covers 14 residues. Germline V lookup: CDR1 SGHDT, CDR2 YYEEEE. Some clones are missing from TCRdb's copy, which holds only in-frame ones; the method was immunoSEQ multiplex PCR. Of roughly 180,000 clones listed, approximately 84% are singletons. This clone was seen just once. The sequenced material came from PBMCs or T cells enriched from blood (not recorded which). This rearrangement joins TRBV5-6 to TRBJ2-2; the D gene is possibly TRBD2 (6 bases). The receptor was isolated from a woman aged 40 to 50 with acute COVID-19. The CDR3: CASSGDWNTGELFF. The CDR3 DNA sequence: TGTGCCAGCAGCGGGGACTGGAACACCGGGGAGCTGTTTTTT.